This T cell receptor (beta chain) is drawn from a study of blood T cells in healthy people across ages. Study outcomes and limitations: When set beside aged donors, long-lived donors presented more naive CD4+ cells and higher diversity.

In its sample, this clonotype was seen a few times. Antigen unknown. Primers used in a second PCR of about 7 to 12 cycles were a sample-barcoded 5' primer and a J-beta primer mix. The authors tagged each cDNA molecule using a template-switch adaptor with 12 random nucleotides. Each single sample gave us at least 2.5 million CDR3-containing paired-end reads. MiXCR, run by TCRdb on the 5' RACE reads, gives a single entry per CDR3 protein. The repertoire includes more than 700,000 distinct CDR3 sequences, about 46% of them detected once, and 15% to 20% sits in the top ten. Germline V lookup: CDR1 SGHDN, CDR2 FVKESK. The CDR3 sequence is 13 residues long. The V gene lost 4 bases and the J gene lost 10 bases, with 13 bases spanning the gap.

The TCR comes from a man aged 80 or over in good health. This chain uses TRBV14 with TRBJ1-4; a possible D gene is TRBD1 (5 bases). Sequencing was done on a sample of blood. The CDR3 DNA follows: TGTGCCAGCAGCCGAGATGCAACAGGAAAACTGTTTTTT. This encodes CASSRDATGKLFF.